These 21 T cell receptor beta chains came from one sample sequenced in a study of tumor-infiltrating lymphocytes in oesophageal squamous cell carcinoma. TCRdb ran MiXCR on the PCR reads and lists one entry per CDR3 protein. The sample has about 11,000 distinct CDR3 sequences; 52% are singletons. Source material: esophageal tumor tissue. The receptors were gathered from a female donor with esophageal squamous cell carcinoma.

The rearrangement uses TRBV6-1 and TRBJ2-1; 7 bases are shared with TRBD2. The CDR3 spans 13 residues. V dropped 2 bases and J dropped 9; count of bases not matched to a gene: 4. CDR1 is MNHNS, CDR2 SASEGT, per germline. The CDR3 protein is CASSETGGSEQFF. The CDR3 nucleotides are TGTGCCAGCAGTGAAACGGGCGGGAGTGAGCAGTTCTTC.

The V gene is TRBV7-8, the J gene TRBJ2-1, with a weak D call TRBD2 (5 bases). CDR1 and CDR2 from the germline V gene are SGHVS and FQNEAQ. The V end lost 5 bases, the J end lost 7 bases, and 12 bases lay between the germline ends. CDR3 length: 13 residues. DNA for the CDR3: TGTGCCAGCAGCCCAATATGGGAGAATGAGCAGTTCTTC. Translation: CASSPIWENEQFF.

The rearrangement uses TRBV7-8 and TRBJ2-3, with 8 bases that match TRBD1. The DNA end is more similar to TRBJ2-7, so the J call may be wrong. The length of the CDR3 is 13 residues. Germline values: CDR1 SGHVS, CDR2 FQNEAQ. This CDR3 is CASSLQGDYEQYF. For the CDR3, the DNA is TGTGCCAGCAGCCTACAGGGGGACTACGAGCAGTACTTC.

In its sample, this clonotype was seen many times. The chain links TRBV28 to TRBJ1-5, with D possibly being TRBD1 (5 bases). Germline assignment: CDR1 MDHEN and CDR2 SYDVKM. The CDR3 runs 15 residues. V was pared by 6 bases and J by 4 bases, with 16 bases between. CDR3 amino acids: CASSGGKAWNQPQHF. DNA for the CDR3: TGTGCCAGCAGCGGGGGGAAAGCATGGAATCAGCCCCAGCATTTT.

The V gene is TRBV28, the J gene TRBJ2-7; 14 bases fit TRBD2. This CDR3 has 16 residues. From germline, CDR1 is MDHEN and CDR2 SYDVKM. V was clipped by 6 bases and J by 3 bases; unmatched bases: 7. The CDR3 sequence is CASSPGLAGDRYEQYF. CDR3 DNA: TGTGCCAGCAGCCCGGGACTAGCGGGAGATCGCTACGAGCAGTACTTC.

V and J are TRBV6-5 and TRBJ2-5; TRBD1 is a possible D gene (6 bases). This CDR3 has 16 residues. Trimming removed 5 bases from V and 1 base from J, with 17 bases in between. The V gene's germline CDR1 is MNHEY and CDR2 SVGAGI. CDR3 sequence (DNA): TGTGCCAGCAGTAAATGGGGACAAACCCTCCAAGAGACCCAGTACTTC. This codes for CASSKWGQTLQETQYF.

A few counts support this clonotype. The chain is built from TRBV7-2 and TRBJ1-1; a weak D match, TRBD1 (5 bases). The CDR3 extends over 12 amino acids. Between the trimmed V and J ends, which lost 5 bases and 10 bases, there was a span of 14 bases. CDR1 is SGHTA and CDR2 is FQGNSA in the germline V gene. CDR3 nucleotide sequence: TGTGCCAGCAGCGACCAGGGTCTCGGAGCTTTCTTT. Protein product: CASSDQGLGAFF.

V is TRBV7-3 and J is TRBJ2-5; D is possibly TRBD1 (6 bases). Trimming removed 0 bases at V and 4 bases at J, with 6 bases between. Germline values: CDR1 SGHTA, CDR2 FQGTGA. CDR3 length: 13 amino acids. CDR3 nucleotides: TGTGCCAGCAGCTTAACAGGGGGAGAGACCCAGTACTTC. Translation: CASSLTGGETQYF.

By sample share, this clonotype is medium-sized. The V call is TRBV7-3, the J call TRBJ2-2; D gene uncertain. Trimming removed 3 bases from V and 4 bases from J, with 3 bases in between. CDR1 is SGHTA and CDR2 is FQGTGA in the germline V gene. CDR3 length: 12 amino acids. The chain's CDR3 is CASSLGTGELFF. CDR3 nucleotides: TGTGCCAGCAGCTTGGGCACCGGGGAGCTGTTTTTT.

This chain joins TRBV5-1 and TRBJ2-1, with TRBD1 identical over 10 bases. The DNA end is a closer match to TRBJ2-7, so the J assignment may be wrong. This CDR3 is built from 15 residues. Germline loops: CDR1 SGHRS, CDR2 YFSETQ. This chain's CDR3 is CASSIGTGATYEQYF. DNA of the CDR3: TGCGCCAGCAGCATAGGGACAGGGGCAACCTACGAGCAGTACTTC.

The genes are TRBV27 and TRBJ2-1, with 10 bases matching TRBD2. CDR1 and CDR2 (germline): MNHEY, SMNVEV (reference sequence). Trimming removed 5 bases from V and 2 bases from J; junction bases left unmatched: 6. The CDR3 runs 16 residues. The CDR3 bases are TGTGCCAGCAGTACCGGACTAGCGGAAACCTACAATGAGCAGTTCTTC. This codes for CASSTGLAETYNEQFF.

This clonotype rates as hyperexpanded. DNA for the CDR3: TGTGCCAGCAGCTTACTTTCCGGGACGCACTACGAGCAGTACTTC. It translates to CASSLLSGTHYEQYF. This chain connects TRBV6-1 to TRBJ2-7; the D gene could be TRBD1 or TRBD2 (5 bases each). Between the trimmed V and J ends, which lost 6 bases and 3 bases, there was a span of 18 bases. In germline, CDR1 is MNHNS, CDR2 SASEGT. The CDR3 length is 15 residues.

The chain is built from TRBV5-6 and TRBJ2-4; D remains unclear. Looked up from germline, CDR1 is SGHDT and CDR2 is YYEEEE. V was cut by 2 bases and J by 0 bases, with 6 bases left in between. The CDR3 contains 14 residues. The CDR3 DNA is TGTGCCAGCAGCTTTGACCTAGCCAAAAACATTCAGTACTTC. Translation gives CASSFDLAKNIQYF.

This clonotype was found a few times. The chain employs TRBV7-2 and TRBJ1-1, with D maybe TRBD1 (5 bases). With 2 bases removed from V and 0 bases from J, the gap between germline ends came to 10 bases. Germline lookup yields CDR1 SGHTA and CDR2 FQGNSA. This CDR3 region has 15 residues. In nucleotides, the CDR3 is TGTGCCAGCAGCTTATTAGGGGATCTGAACACTGAAGCTTTCTTT. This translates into CASSLLGDLNTEAFF. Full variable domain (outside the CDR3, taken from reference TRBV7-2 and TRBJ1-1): GAGVSQSPSNKVTEKGKDVELRCDPISGHTALYWYRQSLGQGLEFLIYFQGNSAPDKSGLPSDRFSAERTGGSVSTLTIQRTQQEDSAVYLCASSLLGDLNTEAFFGQGTRLTVV.

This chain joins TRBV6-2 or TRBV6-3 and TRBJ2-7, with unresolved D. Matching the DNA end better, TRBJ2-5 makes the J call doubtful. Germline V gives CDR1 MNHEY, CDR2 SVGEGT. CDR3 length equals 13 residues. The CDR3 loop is CASSAQMTETQYF. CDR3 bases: TGTGCCAGCAGTGCACAAATGACGGAGACCCAGTACTTC.

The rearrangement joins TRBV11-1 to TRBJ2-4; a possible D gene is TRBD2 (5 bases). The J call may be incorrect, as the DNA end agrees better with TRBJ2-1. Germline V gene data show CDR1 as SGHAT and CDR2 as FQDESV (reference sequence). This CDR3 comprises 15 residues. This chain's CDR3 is CASSPAGFSYNEQFF. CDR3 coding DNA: TGTGCCAGCAGCCCCGCGGGCTTCTCCTACAATGAGCAGTTCTTC.

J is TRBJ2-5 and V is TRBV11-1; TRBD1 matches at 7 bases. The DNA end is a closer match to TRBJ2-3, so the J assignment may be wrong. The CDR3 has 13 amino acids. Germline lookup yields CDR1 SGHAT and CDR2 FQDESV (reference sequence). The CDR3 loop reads CASSPGTVGTQYF. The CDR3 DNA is TGTGCCAGCAGCCCAGGGACAGTTGGGACCCAGTATTTT.

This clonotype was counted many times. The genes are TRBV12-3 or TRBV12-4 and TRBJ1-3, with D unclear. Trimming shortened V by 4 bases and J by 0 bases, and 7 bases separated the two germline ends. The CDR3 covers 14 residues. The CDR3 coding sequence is TGTGCCAGCAGTTCTCAGAACTCTGGAAACACCATATATTTT. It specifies CASSSQNSGNTIYF.

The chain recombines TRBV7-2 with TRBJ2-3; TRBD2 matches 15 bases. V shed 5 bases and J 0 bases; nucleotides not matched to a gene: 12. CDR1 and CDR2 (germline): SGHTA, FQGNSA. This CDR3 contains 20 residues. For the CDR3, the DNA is TGTGCCAGCAGCCTGGGGGGACTAGCGGGGGGCATGAGTAGCACAGATACGCAGTATTTT. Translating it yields CASSLGGLAGGMSSTDTQYF.

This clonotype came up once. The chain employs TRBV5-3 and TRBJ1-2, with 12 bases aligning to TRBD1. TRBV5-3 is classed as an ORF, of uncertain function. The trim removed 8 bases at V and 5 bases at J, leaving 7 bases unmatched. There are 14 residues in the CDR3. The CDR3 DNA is TGTGCCAGCAGCCGGGGACAGGGGGCGTATGGCTACACCTTC. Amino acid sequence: CASSRGQGAYGYTF.

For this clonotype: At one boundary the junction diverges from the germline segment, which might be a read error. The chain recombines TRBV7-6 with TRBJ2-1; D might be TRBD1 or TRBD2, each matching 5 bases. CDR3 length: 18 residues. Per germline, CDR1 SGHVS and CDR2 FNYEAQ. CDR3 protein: CASSSNAGASCYNSPLHF. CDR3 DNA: TGTGCCAGCAGCTCAAACGCCGGGGCGAGCTGCTATAATTCACCCCTCCACTTC.